This T cell receptor (beta chain) emerged from a study of blood T cells in healthy people across ages. V lost 4 bases and J lost 4; bases outside the gene matches: 7. The germline V gene has CDR1 MGHDK and CDR2 SYGVNS. The CDR3 is 15 residues long. Then a second PCR, running about 6 to 11 cycles, was carried out with a sample-barcoded 5' primer and a J-beta primer mix. TCRdb re-analysed the 5' RACE reads in MiXCR, keeping a single row per CDR3 protein. The sample shows about 930,000 distinct CDR3 sequences, about 28% of them seen only once. These data also formed part of another study, on T cells of mothers and their children. That publication notes: Overlap measured in related mother-child pairs was slightly, non-significantly higher than in unrelated pairs.

Sequencing input: blood. This sequence originates from a woman aged 40 to 50 in good health. The chain has TRBV25-1 and TRBJ2-7, with 10 bases that match TRBD1. CDR3 nucleotides: TGTGCCAGCAGTGCAAGCGGGACAGGGGAATACGAGCAGTACTTC. It yields the protein CASSASGTGEYEQYF.